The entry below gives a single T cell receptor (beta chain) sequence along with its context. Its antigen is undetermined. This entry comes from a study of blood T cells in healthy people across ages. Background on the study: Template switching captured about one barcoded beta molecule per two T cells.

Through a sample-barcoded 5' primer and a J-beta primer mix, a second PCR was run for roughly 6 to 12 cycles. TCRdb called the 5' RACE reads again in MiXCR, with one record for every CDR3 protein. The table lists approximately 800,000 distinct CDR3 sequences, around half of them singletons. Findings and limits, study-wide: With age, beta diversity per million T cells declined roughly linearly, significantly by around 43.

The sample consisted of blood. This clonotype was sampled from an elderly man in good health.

Here the CDR3 reads CATSRDKGPTYEQYF. CDR3 coding DNA: TGTGCCACCAGCAGAGATAAGGGGCCCACCTACGAGCAGTACTTC. The chain employs TRBV15 and TRBJ2-7, with a weak D call TRBD1 (5 bases). Germline-derived CDR1 and CDR2 are LNHNV and YYDKDF (reference sequence). V was trimmed by 0 bases and J by 2 bases, leaving 11 bases between them. The CDR3 is 15 amino acids.